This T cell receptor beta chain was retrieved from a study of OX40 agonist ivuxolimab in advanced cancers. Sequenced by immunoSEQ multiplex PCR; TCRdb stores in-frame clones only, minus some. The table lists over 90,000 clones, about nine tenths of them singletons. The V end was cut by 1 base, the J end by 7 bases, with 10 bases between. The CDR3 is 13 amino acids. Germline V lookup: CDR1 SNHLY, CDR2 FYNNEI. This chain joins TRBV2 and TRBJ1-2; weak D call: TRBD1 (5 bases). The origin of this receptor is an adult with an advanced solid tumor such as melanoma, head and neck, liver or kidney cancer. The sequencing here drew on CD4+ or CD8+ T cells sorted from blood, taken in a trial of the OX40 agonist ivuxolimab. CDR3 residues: CASSEGREGGYTF. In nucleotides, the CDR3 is TGTGCCAGCAGTGAAGGCAGGGAAGGTGGCTACACCTTC.